The entry that follows covers one TCR beta chain sequence. In the original workflow: Amplifying reference gene primers gave estimates of nucleated cell counts. The table came from immunoSEQ multiplex PCR; TCRdb's copy has only in-frame clones and leaves some out. The DNA gave D and trimming, while V, J and clone size come from that table. The sample holds some 300,000 clones, about 87% seen once. The CDR3 extends over 15 amino acids. Per the germline V gene, CDR1 is WNHNN and CDR2 is SYGVQD (reference sequence). Trimming left V 7 bases short and J 4 bases short, with 19 bases between. This entry belongs to a study of blood T cell repertoires in COVID-19. Study context: From the United States, Italy and Spain came samples of acute and convalescent COVID-19. PBMCs, B-cell-depleted T cells, or T cells were the source of the cDNA or gDNA that made up the material.

Material for sequencing was peripheral blood. V and J are TRBV10-1 and TRBJ1-1, with D possibly matching TRBD1 (6 bases). This receptor was obtained from a man in his sixties or seventies with acute or convalescent COVID-19. In DNA form, the CDR3 reads TGCGCCAGCACCAACGACAGGTGGACTCTCACTGAAGCTTTCTTT. It encodes CASTNDRWTLTEAFF.